In its sample, the clone carrying this T cell receptor (beta chain) was seen a few times. No antigen is known for it. The protocol was immunoSEQ multiplex PCR, while the TCRdb copy is restricted to in-frame clones and leaves out a portion. The sample carries 65,000 to 95,000 clones, roughly 91% recorded once. V was trimmed by 2 bases and J by 9 bases, leaving 10 bases between them. Germline CDR1 LGHNA, CDR2 YSLEER. The CDR3 loop spans 12 amino acids. The sample belongs to a study of OX40 agonist ivuxolimab in advanced cancers. About the research overall: Ivuxolimab is an agonistic anti-OX40 (CD134) antibody, and patients were treated with it. Whole-study results and caveats: Averaging showed that CD8+ T cells had more expanded clones than CD4+ did.

This TCR derives from an adult with an advanced solid tumor such as melanoma, head and neck, liver or kidney cancer. The V and J genes are TRBV4-3 and TRBJ1-1; D unresolved. This specimen was CD4+ or CD8+ T cells sorted from blood, taken in a trial of the OX40 agonist ivuxolimab. CDR3 nucleotide sequence: TGCGCCAGCAGCCAACCCGGACCTCAAGCTTTCTTT. Amino acid sequence: CASSQPGPQAFF.